The 30 T cell receptor beta chains below all came from one sample that was sequenced in a study of human T cells and chemical hapten exposure (dated by TCRdb to the early 2020s). Total RNA was extracted from unfractionated whole blood that had been collected in Tempus Blood RNA tubes. Library method: 5' RACE. The sequencing machine was an Illumina MiSeq. TCRdb reanalyzed the raw reads on its own, using fastp at Q25 for trimming and MiXCR for clone calling, and kept in-frame beta chains. All rows with the same CDR3 protein become a single entry with the most common DNA and genes. Counted in this sample were 110,000 or so distinct CDR3 sequences; 15% to 20% of them appeared once. The ten largest clones capture approximately 2.8% of the sample. The receptors shown here come from a human donor in good health.

In its sample, this clonotype was seen a few times. The chain recombines TRBV7-9 with TRBJ1-1, with D unclear. The CDR3 extends over 10 amino acids. Trimming removed 8 bases from V and 7 bases from J, with 8 bases in between. Germline V gene data show CDR1 as SEHNR and CDR2 as FQNEAQ (reference sequence). The CDR3 DNA reads TGTGCCAGCCAGAGTCTTGAAGCTTTCTTT. Protein sequence: CASQSLEAFF.

This clonotype was seen more than once but under ten times. V is TRBV28 and J is TRBJ2-3, with D uncertain. Germline V gene sequence: CDR1 MDHEN, CDR2 SYDVKM. CDR3 size: 11 residues. V was clipped by 9 bases and J by 3 bases, with 7 bases between them. The CDR3 loop reads CASQKTDTQYF. For the CDR3, the DNA is TGTGCCAGTCAGAAAACAGATACGCAGTATTTT.

The rearrangement joins TRBV24-1 to TRBJ2-2; no firm D call. The V end was cut by 0 bases, the J end by 2 bases, with 12 bases between. Per the germline V gene, CDR1 is KGHDR and CDR2 is SFDVKD. The length of the CDR3 is 17 residues. The CDR3 reads CATSDLGSGVNTGELFF. The CDR3 DNA sequence: TGTGCCACCAGTGATTTGGGCTCTGGCGTAAACACCGGGGAGCTGTTTTTT.

The rearrangement joins TRBV6-5 to TRBJ1-4; 8 bases match TRBD1. The germline V gene encodes CDR1 MNHEY and CDR2 SVGAGI. The CDR3 covers 15 residues. With V trimmed by 2 bases and J by 4 bases, 3 bases remained unmatched. CDR3 protein: CASSYATGVNEKLFF. The CDR3 coding sequence is TGTGCCAGCAGTTACGCGACAGGGGTTAATGAAAAACTGTTTTTT.

The chain carries TRBV7-3 and TRBJ2-1; tentatively, D is TRBD1 (6 bases). The CDR3 is made up of 14 amino acids. V was pared by 4 bases and J by 10 bases, with 17 bases between. Germline V gives CDR1 SGHTA, CDR2 FQGTGA. The CDR3 bases are TGTGCCAGCAGCTCAAATAATCCGAGGGGGGAGCAGTTCTTC. It specifies CASSSNNPRGEQFF.

V usage is TRBV27 and J usage is TRBJ2-3; D is uncertain. Germline CDR1 is MNHEY and CDR2 is SMNVEV (reference sequence). CDR3 length: 14 amino acids. V shed 3 bases and J shed 4 bases, with 11 bases lying between them. The CDR3 DNA follows: TGTGCCAGCAGTTTGGGTCCCGCGGCAGATACGCAGTATTTT. This translates into CASSLGPAADTQYF.

This chain joins TRBV27 and TRBJ2-5, with 8 nucleotides matching TRBD1. Losses at the gene ends were 3 bases for V and 2 bases for J; bases not matched to a gene: 8. The germline V gene has CDR1 MNHEY and CDR2 SMNVEV (reference sequence). This CDR3 contains 16 residues. The CDR3, as DNA: TGTGCCAGCAGTTTGCGGACAGGGACCACACAAGAGACCCAGTACTTC. The encoded protein is CASSLRTGTTQETQYF.

The table lists this clonotype with a few counts. The rearrangement joins TRBV6-2 or TRBV6-3 to TRBJ2-7; 7 bases agree with TRBD1. The CDR3 contains 15 residues. Trimming at V came to 5 bases and at J to 5 bases, leaving 12 bases not matched to a gene. The germline gives CDR1 MNHEY, CDR2 SVGEGT. CDR3: CASSDWATGQDEQYF. The CDR3 coding sequence is TGTGCCAGCAGTGACTGGGCGACAGGGCAGGACGAGCAGTACTTC.

This clonotype was recorded a few times. The CDR3 nucleotides read TGTGCCAGCAGTCCTCGGACAGGATCCTACAATGAGCAGTTCTTC. It yields the protein CASSPRTGSYNEQFF. The V gene is TRBV7-9, the J gene TRBJ2-1; 7 bases line up with TRBD1. There are 15 residues in the CDR3. V shed 6 bases and J 1 base; nucleotides not matched to a gene: 6. The germline CDR1 and CDR2 sequences are SEHNR and FQNEAQ (reference sequence).

The chain employs TRBV6-5 and TRBJ1-3; D is unresolved. The CDR3 sequence is 14 residues long. Per the germline V gene, CDR1 is MNHEY and CDR2 is SVGAGI. The germline V and J ends were trimmed by 5 bases and 8 bases, with 16 bases remaining between them. The CDR3: CASSPGVARHTIYF. Here the CDR3 DNA reads TGTGCCAGCAGTCCCGGAGTGGCTAGGCACACCATATATTTT.

This clonotype showed up just a few times. The chain joins TRBV7-2 to TRBJ2-1; 12 bases are a match to TRBD2. This CDR3 has 14 amino acids. Trimming at V came to 0 bases and at J to 15 bases, leaving 6 bases not matched to a gene. CDR1 is SGHTA, CDR2 FQGNSA, per germline. Here the CDR3 reads CASSLATSGGPRFF. CDR3 coding DNA: TGTGCCAGCAGCTTAGCGACTAGCGGGGGCCCGCGGTTCTTC.

The chain employs TRBV29-1 and TRBJ2-7; no firm D call. CDR1 and CDR2 (germline): SQVTM, ANQGSEA. Trimming pared 4 bases from V and 2 bases from J, leaving 15 bases between. This CDR3 has 14 residues. CDR3 protein: CSVGGSVGPYEQYF. As DNA, the CDR3 is TGCAGCGTTGGAGGTTCTGTCGGACCCTACGAGCAGTACTTC.

This clonotype was seen more than once but under ten times. The chain recombines TRBV4-2 with TRBJ1-4; no clear D. V was pared by 0 bases and J by 1 base, with 6 bases between. The germline CDR1 and CDR2 sequences are LGHNA and YNFKEQ. CDR3 length: 15 residues. CDR3 nucleotide sequence: TGTGCCAGCAGCCAAGACCGGAGAACTAATGAAAAACTGTTTTTT. Its protein product is CASSQDRRTNEKLFF.

This clonotype was seen only a few times. V and J are TRBV10-3 and TRBJ2-1; possibly TRBD1 or TRBD2 for D (7 bases each). From germline, CDR1 is ENHRY and CDR2 SYGVKD. V lost 2 bases and J 5 bases, leaving 16 bases between the germline ends. This CDR3 has 16 amino acids. The CDR3 protein is CAISERGRENDNEQFF. The CDR3 DNA is TGTGCCATCAGTGAGAGGGGGCGGGAGAACGACAATGAGCAGTTCTTC.

In its sample, this clonotype was seen a few times. The chain uses TRBV19 and TRBJ2-2; 13 bases are a match to TRBD2. CDR3 size: 18 residues. Germline CDR1 LNHDA, CDR2 SQIVND (reference sequence). Trimming at V came to 1 base and at J to 5 bases, leaving 7 bases not matched to a gene. CDR3 coding DNA: TGTGCCAGTAGTATAGGCTGGACTAGCGGGAGTTATACCGGGGAGCTGTTTTTT. Translation gives CASSIGWTSGSYTGELFF.

This clonotype came up a few times. The rearrangement joins TRBV29-1 to TRBJ2-1, with 12 bases aligning to TRBD2. Germline V lookup: CDR1 SQVTM, CDR2 ANQGSEA. V was clipped by 6 bases and J by 5 bases; unmatched bases: 5. This CDR3 spans 14 amino acids. CDR3 nucleotide sequence: TGCAGCGTGGTAGGGACTAGCGGGCACAATGAGCAGTTCTTC. Protein product: CSVVGTSGHNEQFF.

This sequence joins TRBV20-1 and TRBJ1-2, with D perhaps matching TRBD1 (6 bases). Trimming removed 3 bases at V and 4 bases at J, with 9 bases between. CDR3 length: 12 amino acids. Germline V gene lookup returns CDR1 DFQATT and CDR2 SNEGSKA (reference sequence). CDR3: CSARRDTYGYTF. The CDR3 nucleotides are TGCAGTGCTAGGAGGGACACCTATGGCTACACCTTC.

The chain links TRBV4-1 to TRBJ1-2, with 10 bases aligning to TRBD1. Germline CDR1 is MGHRA and CDR2 is YSYEKL. V gave up 4 bases and J gave up 8 bases; unmatched junction bases: 7. This CDR3 contains 14 residues. In DNA form, the CDR3 reads TGCGCCAGCAGCCGGGGACAGGGGACTTTCGGCTACACCTTC. It translates to CASSRGQGTFGYTF.

This sequence joins TRBV10-3 and TRBJ2-5; 9 bases are shared with TRBD2. Germline CDR1 is ENHRY and CDR2 is SYGVKD. The CDR3 totals 16 residues. The trim removed 5 bases at V and 5 bases at J, leaving 12 bases unmatched. This CDR3 is CAISQLAGARSETQYF. The CDR3 DNA reads as TGTGCCATCAGTCAGTTAGCGGGGGCCCGTTCGGAGACCCAGTACTTC.

The chain employs TRBV12-3 or TRBV12-4 and TRBJ1-2, with D perhaps TRBD1 (6 bases). CDR3 length equals 14 residues. Trimming removed 6 bases at V and 8 bases at J, with 19 bases between. This CDR3 is CASRPQGTIGGYTF. CDR3 DNA: TGTGCCAGCAGGCCACAGGGAACAATTGGCGGCTACACCTTC.

This clonotype was counted between two and nine times. The genes are TRBV19 and TRBJ2-2; tentative D call: TRBD2 (7 bases). The germline CDR1 and CDR2 sequences are LNHDA and SQIVND (reference sequence). This CDR3 comprises 17 residues. Trimming left V 8 bases short and J 7 bases short, with 26 bases between. DNA of the CDR3: TGTGCCAGTTACGACAGTAGCGGGCGGGGGCCGTTCGGGGAGCTGTTTTTT. It codes for CASYDSSGRGPFGELFF.

This sequence joins TRBV28 and TRBJ2-4; D may correspond to TRBD1 or TRBD2 (5 bases each). This CDR3 comprises 14 residues. The V and J ends lost 3 bases and 7 bases respectively, with 13 bases between them. Germline V gene sequence: CDR1 MDHEN, CDR2 SYDVKM. The CDR3 DNA sequence: TGTGCCAGCAGTTTCGGGACGGGACGGAACATTCAGTACTTC. Translating it yields CASSFGTGRNIQYF. The full variable domain, completed using reference TRBV28 and TRBJ2-4, is DVKVTQSSRYLVKRTGEKVFLECVQDMDHENMFWYRQDPGLGLRLIYFSYDVKMKEKGDIPEGYSVSREKKERFSLILESASTNQTSMYLCASSFGTGRNIQYFGAGTRLSVL.

V is TRBV6-5 and J is TRBJ2-2; 8 bases map to TRBD1. Germline V lookup: CDR1 MNHEY, CDR2 SVGAGI. The CDR3 has 14 amino acids. J was trimmed by 0 bases and V by 11 bases; bases with no gene match: 5. CDR3 residues: CAGKQGANTGELFF. CDR3 nucleotide sequence: TGTGCCGGAAAACAGGGGGCGAACACCGGGGAGCTGTTTTTT.

The chain uses TRBV5-1 and TRBJ2-3; 13 bases fit TRBD2. V lost 2 bases to trimming and J lost 1 base; unmatched junction nucleotides: 10. Germline CDR1 reads SGHRS; CDR2 reads YFSETQ. The CDR3 spans 19 residues. The CDR3 coding sequence is TGCGCCAGCAGCTTACTAGCGGGAGGGCCTTTGGTTGGCACAGATACGCAGTATTTT. Protein sequence: CASSLLAGGPLVGTDTQYF.

A few counts support this clonotype. The chain recombines TRBV6-1 with TRBJ2-1, with D hard to call. CDR3 length: 13 residues. Germline V gives CDR1 MNHNS, CDR2 SASEGT. The V end was cut by 6 bases, the J end by 6 bases, with 12 bases between. CDR3 nucleotides: TGTGCCAGCAGCCGCACAGCCTCCAATGAGCAGTTCTTC. It translates to CASSRTASNEQFF.

This chain links TRBV7-2 with TRBJ2-7; 7 bases match TRBD1. Losses at the gene ends were 5 bases for V and 0 bases for J; bases not matched to a gene: 7. CDR1 and CDR2 from the germline V gene are SGHTA and FQGNSA. The CDR3 contains 15 residues. CDR3 sequence reads: CASSLGTASSYEQYF. The CDR3 bases are TGTGCCAGCAGCCTCGGGACAGCTAGCTCCTACGAGCAGTACTTC.

This clonotype has only a few counts. The V call is TRBV5-1, the J call TRBJ1-1, with 7 bases fitting TRBD1. The CDR3 has 15 amino acids. Germline CDR1 and CDR2: SGHRS and YFSETQ. With V trimmed by 9 bases and J by 1 base, 12 bases remained unmatched. CDR3 in amino acids: CATSPSTGTNTEAFF. CDR3 sequence (DNA): TGCGCCACCTCACCATCGACAGGGACGAACACTGAAGCTTTCTTT.

This clonotype came up once. The chain recombines TRBV6-5 with TRBJ1-4; D unclear. CDR1 and CDR2 (germline): MNHEY, SVGAGI. Trimming took off 2 bases at V and 5 bases at J, with 6 bases between the two ends. The CDR3 totals 13 residues. This CDR3 reads CASSYNRNEKLFF. Here the CDR3 DNA reads TGTGCCAGCAGTTACAATCGAAATGAAAAACTGTTTTTT.

V is TRBV28 and J is TRBJ2-5; 7 bases map to TRBD2. The CDR3 is 14 amino acids. V was pared by 6 bases and J by 4 bases, with 8 bases of the junction left unmatched. Germline CDR1 is MDHEN and CDR2 is SYDVKM. CDR3 sequence: CASRDSGPGETQYF. CDR3 nucleotide sequence: TGTGCCAGCAGGGATAGCGGGCCTGGAGAGACCCAGTACTTC.

This clonotype was seen more than once but under ten times. V usage is TRBV5-1 and J usage is TRBJ2-7; TRBD2 agrees at 7 bases. Germline assignment: CDR1 SGHRS and CDR2 YFSETQ. The CDR3 totals 15 residues. V was pared by 3 bases and J by 2 bases, with 8 bases of the junction left unmatched. The DNA for the CDR3 is TGCGCCAGCAGCTATTCACTAGCGAAAACCTACGAGCAGTACTTC. As protein: CASSYSLAKTYEQYF.